Each of the 5 T cell receptor beta chains below was sequenced from the same sample in a study of CD8 T cells in ankylosing spondylitis. Whole-study results and caveats: Within ankylosing spondylitis blood, a TCR beta motif made up of under 10 highly homologous variants appeared to be characteristic.

TCRdb passed the 5' RACE reads through MiXCR, listing each CDR3 protein once. The sample holds 450,000 or so distinct CDR3 sequences, around 26% seen once. No antigen has been assigned to these receptors. The sequenced sample was blood, either unsorted or a sorted T cell fraction (not recorded which). All receptors derive from a male donor with ankylosing spondylitis.

This clonotype was detected a few times. This sequence joins TRBV5-1 and TRBJ1-1, with D possibly matching TRBD1 (6 bases). The CDR3 is made up of 14 amino acids. Trimming removed 3 bases at V and 0 bases at J, with 9 bases between. The germline CDR1 and CDR2 sequences are SGHRS and YFSETQ. The CDR3 sequence: CASSWDKMNTEAFF. The CDR3 DNA reads TGCGCCAGCAGCTGGGACAAGATGAACACTGAAGCTTTCTTT.

This clonotype was counted only a few times. The chain recombines TRBV7-9 with TRBJ1-6; 10 nucleotides match TRBD1. The germline CDR1 and CDR2 sequences are SEHNR and FQNEAQ (reference sequence). The CDR3 loop spans 16 amino acids. V shed 2 bases and J 9 bases; nucleotides not matched to a gene: 7. CDR3 DNA: TGTGCCAGCAGCTTAACCGGGACAGGGGACGGTTCACCCCTCCACTTT. Translating gives CASSLTGTGDGSPLHF.

This clonotype has a handful of counts. CDR3 nucleotides: TGTGCCAGCAGCCAAGGTGGACAGGGGAGCACAGATACGCAGTATTTT. It encodes CASSQGGQGSTDTQYF. This chain uses TRBV3-1 with TRBJ2-3, with TRBD1 matching over 9 bases. Germline loops: CDR1 LGHDT, CDR2 YNNKEL (reference sequence). This CDR3 has 16 amino acids. Losses at the gene ends were 1 base for V and 0 bases for J; bases not matched to a gene: 2.

V gene TRBV11-2 combines with J gene TRBJ2-1; a weak D match, TRBD2 (5 bases). In germline, CDR1 is SGHAT, CDR2 FQNNGV. Trimming left V 6 bases short and J 1 base short, with 16 bases between. The CDR3 consists of 16 residues. The CDR3 DNA reads TGTGCCAGCAGACCTGTCTCGGGAAGGTCCTACAATGAGCAGTTCTTC. It codes for CASRPVSGRSYNEQFF.

This clonotype has only a few counts. The genes are TRBV11-3 and TRBJ2-1, with TRBD2 matching over 13 bases. The germline V gene encodes CDR1 SGHNT and CDR2 YENEEA. The V gene end was trimmed by 5 bases and the J gene end by 7 bases; junction bases not matched to a gene: 5. The CDR3 is made up of 15 amino acids. The CDR3: CASSELAGGFNEQFF. As DNA, the CDR3 is TGTGCCAGCAGCGAACTAGCGGGAGGGTTTAATGAGCAGTTCTTC.